The rows below give T cell receptor beta chains drawn from one sample of a study of CD4 T cells in relation to SARS-CoV-2 and coronaviruses. Method: immunoSEQ multiplex PCR; TCRdb's copy keeps in-frame clones and lacks some. The sample gives tens of thousands of clones, roughly 66% of which show up once; under 25% is in the top ten. For these receptors, no antigen is known. Specimen: CD4+ T cells from PBMCs, cultured in vitro. The origin of the receptors is a human donor in good health. CDR3s include the opening cysteine and the closing phenylalanine or tryptophan. D genes are given only for firm matches. Size values are once, few and many counts, or a class for expanded clones, and some rows have none.

clone_size	v_call	d_call	j_call	cdr3_aa	cdr3_nt
.	TRBV7-9	.	TRBJ1-2	CASSLGELRGYTF	TGTGCCAGCAGCTTGGGGGAACTCAGGGGCTACACCTTC
.	TRBV7-9	.	TRBJ2-1	CASSLVLEVNEQFF	TGTGCCAGCAGCTTAGTCCTCGAGGTTAATGAGCAGTTCTTC
.	TRBV27	.	TRBJ1-5	CASRKGSQPQHF	TGTGCCAGCAGGAAGGGATCCCAGCCCCAGCATTTT
.	TRBV7-9	.	TRBJ2-3	CASSDQSTDTQYF	TGTGCCAGCAGTGATCAGAGCACAGATACGCAGTATTTT
.	TRBV3-1/TRBV3-2	.	TRBJ2-5	CASSQGASAETQYF	TGTGCCAGCAGCCAAGGGGCTAGCGCCGAGACCCAGTACTTC
.	TRBV2	.	TRBJ1-2	CASSERSYGYTF	TGTGCCAGCAGTGAAAGATCCTATGGCTACACCTTC
.	TRBV2	TRBD1	TRBJ2-2	CASSQSGTGVVGELFF	TGTGCCAGCAGCCAATCCGGAACAGGGGTAGTCGGGGAGCTGTTTTTT
.	TRBV3-1/TRBV3-2	TRBD1	TRBJ1-4	CASSQTGQKNEKLFF	TGTGCCAGCAGCCAAACGGGACAGAAGAATGAAAAACTGTTTTTT
.	TRBV7-9	.	TRBJ2-5	CASSSLGVQYF	TGTGCCAGCAGCTCCTTGGGGGTCCAGTACTTC
.	TRBV4-3	.	TRBJ2-7	CASSHKGGYEQYF	TGCGCCAGCAGCCACAAGGGGGGTTACGAGCAGTACTTC
.	TRBV7-3	.	TRBJ2-2	CASSQGRQTGELFF	TGTGCCAGCAGCCAAGGACGGCAGACCGGGGAGCTGTTTTTT
.	TRBV2	TRBD1	TRBJ2-7	CASSEGQGVSYEQYF	TGTGCCAGCAGTGAAGGTCAGGGGGTTTCCTACGAGCAGTACTTC
.	TRBV7-9	.	TRBJ2-1	CASSFAQSFYNEQFF	TGTGCCAGCAGCTTTGCGCAGAGTTTCTACAATGAGCAGTTCTTC
.	TRBV19	.	TRBJ2-5	CASSKAQTQETQYF	TGTGCCAGTAGTAAGGCCCAGACCCAAGAGACCCAGTACTTC
.	TRBV18	TRBD1	TRBJ2-7	CASSPGTGASYEQYF	TGTGCCAGCTCACCCGGGACAGGGGCTTCCTACGAGCAGTACTTC
.	TRBV9	.	TRBJ1-3	CASNRDSNTIYF	TGTGCCAGCAACAGGGATTCAAACACCATATATTTT
.	TRBV5-5	TRBD1	TRBJ2-2	CASSLETGGNTGELFF	TGTGCCAGCAGCTTGGAGACAGGGGGAAACACCGGGGAGCTGTTTTTT
once	TRBV12-3/TRBV12-4	TRBD1	TRBJ1-1	CASSFRQGEAFF	TGTGCCAGCAGCTTCAGACAGGGAGAAGCTTTCTTT
.	TRBV5-1	.	TRBJ2-1	CASSGDSLAAEQFF	TGCGCCAGCAGCGGGGACTCCCTCGCCGCTGAGCAGTTCTTC
.	TRBV6-5	TRBD1	TRBJ2-1	CASFSSGTAYNEQFF	TGTGCCAGCTTTTCGTCCGGGACAGCCTACAATGAGCAGTTCTTC
few	TRBV6-6	.	TRBJ1-2	CASSYRADGYTF	TGTGCCAGCAGTTACCGGGCCGATGGCTACACCTTC
.	TRBV19	.	TRBJ2-3	CASSPSTDTQYF	TGTGCCAGTAGTCCGAGCACAGATACGCAGTATTTT
.	TRBV9	.	TRBJ2-7	CASSVAPTPAEQYF	TGTGCCAGCAGCGTAGCCCCCACCCCGGCCGAGCAGTACTTC